This TCR beta chain was sequenced for a study of early stage breast cancer tumors. Germline V CDR1 and CDR2: SGDLS, YYNGEE. Losses at the gene ends were 0 bases for V and 2 bases for J; bases not matched to a gene: 2. This CDR3 has 14 amino acids. Sequencing was performed with immunoSEQ multiplex PCR; in TCRdb, only in-frame clones are kept and a portion is missing. Of about 72,000 clones in the sample, roughly 84% are singletons; the top ten hold approximately 3.7%. This receptor was identified in a person between 60 and 69 years old with breast cancer. Sequencing input: blood. This chain joins TRBV9 and TRBJ2-7, with TRBD2 identical over 7 bases. CDR3 nucleotide sequence: TGTGCCAGCAGCGTAGCGGCGGGGGCCTACGAGCAGTACTTC. This gives the protein CASSVAAGAYEQYF.